This T cell receptor (beta chain) was recorded in a study of blood T cells in healthy people across ages. The use of a sample-barcoded 5' primer and a J-beta primer mix characterized a second PCR of about 6 to 12 cycles. TCRdb re-analysed the 5' RACE reads in MiXCR, keeping a single row per CDR3 protein. The sample lists about 1.7 million distinct CDR3 sequences; over 25% were seen once. The CDR3 contains 13 residues. The ends lost 5 bases at V and 2 bases at J; junction bases unmatched: 4. Germline V gives CDR1 GTSNPN, CDR2 SVGIG (reference sequence). V and J are TRBV30 and TRBJ1-2; 8 bases map to TRBD1. Sequences were obtained from blood. The TCR comes from a woman in her twenties or thirties in good health. This CDR3 is CAWSQGANYGYTF. Written as DNA, the CDR3 is TGTGCCTGGTCTCAGGGGGCCAACTATGGCTACACCTTC.